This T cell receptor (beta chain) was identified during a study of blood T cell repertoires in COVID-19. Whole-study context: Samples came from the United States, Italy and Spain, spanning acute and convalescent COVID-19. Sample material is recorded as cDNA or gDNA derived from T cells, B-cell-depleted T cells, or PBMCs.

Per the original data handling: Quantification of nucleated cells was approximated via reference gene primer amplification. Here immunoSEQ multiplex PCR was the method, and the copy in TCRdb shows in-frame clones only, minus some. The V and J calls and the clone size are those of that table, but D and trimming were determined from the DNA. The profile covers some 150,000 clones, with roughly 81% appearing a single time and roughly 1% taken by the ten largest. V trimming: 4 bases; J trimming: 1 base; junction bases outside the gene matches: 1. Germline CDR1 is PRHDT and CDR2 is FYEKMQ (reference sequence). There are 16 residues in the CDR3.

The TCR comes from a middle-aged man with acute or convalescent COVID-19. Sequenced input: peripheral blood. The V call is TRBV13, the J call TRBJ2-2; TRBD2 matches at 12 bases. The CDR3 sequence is CASSSGLAGNTGELFF. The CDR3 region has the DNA TGTGCCAGCAGCTCGGGACTAGCGGGGAACACCGGGGAGCTGTTTTTT. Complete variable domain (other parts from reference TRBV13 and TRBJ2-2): AAGVIQSPRHLIKEKRETATLKCYPIPRHDTVYWYQQGPGQDPQFLISFYEKMQSDKGSIPDRFSAQQFSDYHSELNMSSLELGDSALYFCASSSGLAGNTGELFFGEGSRLTVL.